The next 22 T cell receptor beta chains were all read from a single sample in a study of shared clonotypes between healthy human individuals. Data came from immunoSEQ multiplex PCR; TCRdb stores just in-frame clones and leaves some out. This sample has about 1.1 million clones; approximately 80% occur once, and the top ten carry about 0.52%. The sample comprised memory CD4+ T cells from PBMCs. The subset: CD45RA-negative fraction. These receptors were taken from a man in his late teens or twenties in good health. Some clones in this sample may be carry-over from other donors' samples.

The chain joins TRBV5-6 to TRBJ2-5, with TRBD2 identical over 11 bases. Germline values: CDR1 SGHDT, CDR2 YYEEEE. The CDR3 sequence is 18 residues long. Losses at the gene ends were 4 bases for V and 5 bases for J; bases not matched to a gene: 16. The chain's CDR3 is CASSLTSGIRLGSETQYF. CDR3 bases: TGTGCCAGCAGCCTGACTAGCGGGATCCGCTTAGGTTCTGAGACCCAGTACTTC.

The rearrangement links TRBV6-6 to TRBJ1-1; the D is unclear. There are 14 residues in the CDR3. In germline, CDR1 is MNHNY, CDR2 SVGAGI (reference sequence). Trimming cost V 5 bases and J 5 bases, with 15 bases left between them. The CDR3 sequence is CASSPRGMGTEAFF. For the CDR3, the DNA is TGTGCCAGCAGTCCGCGAGGTATGGGGACTGAAGCTTTCTTT.

The chain uses TRBV7-8 and TRBJ1-1; the D is unclear. V shed 5 bases and J shed 4 bases, with 8 bases lying between them. Germline V gene data show CDR1 as SGHVS and CDR2 as FQNEAQ. CDR3 length equals 12 residues. The CDR3 nucleotides are TGTGCCAGCAGCGAGACAACCACTGAAGCTTTCTTT. This sequence encodes CASSETTTEAFF. The whole variable domain, remainder taken from reference TRBV7-8 and TRBJ1-1, is GAGVSQSPRYKVAKRGQDVALRCDPISGHVSLFWYQQALGQGPEFLTYFQNEAQLDKSGLPSDRFFAERPEGSVSTLKIQRTQQEDSAVYLCASSETTTEAFFGQGTRLTVV.

The CDR3 reads CATPGRASGASTDTQYF. The CDR3 region has the DNA TGTGCCACCCCCGGCCGTGCTAGCGGGGCAAGCACAGATACGCAGTATTTT. The chain recombines TRBV5-5 with TRBJ2-3; 9 positions agree with TRBD2. The CDR3 is 17 residues long. Per the germline V gene, CDR1 is SGHKS and CDR2 is YYEKEE (reference sequence). The ends lost 9 bases at V and 0 bases at J; junction bases unmatched: 14.

The rearrangement uses TRBV5-1 and TRBJ2-1; 11 positions agree with TRBD2. The germline CDR1 and CDR2 sequences are SGHRS and YFSETQ. Losses at the gene ends were 4 bases for V and 8 bases for J; bases not matched to a gene: 8. The CDR3 length is 15 residues. This chain's CDR3 is CASSPVAGGLYEQFF. In nucleotides, the CDR3 is TGCGCCAGCAGCCCAGTAGCGGGAGGGCTTTATGAGCAGTTCTTC.

The chain is built from TRBV5-1 and TRBJ2-7, with 10 bases that match TRBD1. The length of the CDR3 is 15 residues. Germline values: CDR1 SGHRS, CDR2 YFSETQ. After removal of 6 bases from V and 2 bases from J, the junction contained 8 bases not matched to a gene. Here the CDR3 reads CASTGGQGSTYEQYF. The DNA of the CDR3 is TGCGCCAGCACCGGGGGACAGGGGTCTACCTACGAGCAGTACTTC.

V gene TRBV28 combines with J gene TRBJ2-5; D is perhaps TRBD1 or TRBD2 (5 bases each). CDR1 and CDR2 from the germline V gene are MDHEN and SYDVKM. The CDR3 length is 14 residues. Trimming pared 5 bases from V and 4 bases from J, leaving 14 bases between. The CDR3 is CASSTTRDGETQYF. The CDR3 bases are TGTGCCAGCAGTACCACCCGGGACGGAGAGACCCAGTACTTC.

The chain has TRBV9 and TRBJ2-3; 7 bases are shared with TRBD2. With 3 bases clipped from V and 3 bases from J, the junction kept 1 base outside the gene matches. The CDR3 is made up of 13 amino acids. Germline V gene data show CDR1 as SGDLS and CDR2 as YYNGEE. The CDR3: CASSEGGTDTQYF. The CDR3 DNA sequence: TGTGCCAGCAGCGAGGGAGGGACAGATACGCAGTATTTT.

The CDR3 region is CASSLTPRGSYEQYF. DNA for the CDR3: TGCGCCAGCAGCTTGACTCCCCGGGGCTCCTACGAGCAGTACTTC. This chain connects TRBV5-1 to TRBJ2-7; TRBD2 is a possible D gene (5 bases). Germline V gene lookup returns CDR1 SGHRS and CDR2 YFSETQ. The CDR3 runs 15 residues. V dropped 1 base and J dropped 0 bases, with 11 bases sitting between them. Looking up the rest from reference TRBV5-1 and TRBJ2-7 gives the full variable domain: KAGVTQTPRYLIKTRGQQVTLSCSPISGHRSVSWYQQTPGQGLQFLFEYFSETQRNKGNFPGRFSGRQFSNSRSEMNVSTLELGDSALYLCASSLTPRGSYEQYFGPGTRLTVT.

This clone was seen once. The V call is TRBV28, the J call TRBJ2-2; no reliable D call. CDR1 MDHEN and CDR2 SYDVKM come from the germline V gene. Trimming cost V 3 bases and J 4 bases, with 12 bases left between them. This CDR3 has 15 amino acids. The CDR3 region has the DNA TGTGCCAGCAGTTTTTCATCAGGATTCACCGGGGAGCTGTTTTTT. It encodes CASSFSSGFTGELFF.

The V call is TRBV6-1, the J call TRBJ1-1; D is unclear. The CDR3 extends over 13 amino acids. Trimming cost V 5 bases and J 1 base, with 8 bases left between them. Germline values: CDR1 MNHNS, CDR2 SASEGT. The CDR3, as DNA: TGTGCCAGCAGTTGGGCCGGGAACACTGAAGCTTTCTTT. Protein: CASSWAGNTEAFF.

The chain recombines TRBV5-4 with TRBJ1-1; 10 positions agree with TRBD1. The CDR3 has 15 residues. The germline V gene has CDR1 SGHNT and CDR2 YYREEE (reference sequence). V lost 4 bases, J lost 3 bases, and 6 bases stayed unmatched. CDR3 sequence: CASSPTDRGDTEAFF. The CDR3, as DNA: TGTGCCAGCAGCCCGACGGACAGGGGGGACACTGAAGCTTTCTTT. The variable domain in full, with the rest retrieved from reference TRBV5-4 and TRBJ1-1, is ETGVTQSPTHLIKTRGQQVTLRCSSQSGHNTVSWYQQALGQGPQFIFQYYREEENGRGNFPPRFSGLQFPNYSSELNVNALELDDSALYLCASSPTDRGDTEAFFGQGTRLTVV.

V is TRBV2 and J is TRBJ1-5; the D gene is possibly TRBD1 (5 bases). Germline V lookup: CDR1 SNHLY, CDR2 FYNNEI. V was pared by 4 bases and J by 7 bases, with 14 bases between. The CDR3 has 14 residues. CDR3 sequence (DNA): TGTGCCAGCAGTGCCGAGGCAGGGCAACAGCCCCAGCATTTT. Translation gives CASSAEAGQQPQHF.

In nucleotides, the CDR3 is TGTGCCAGCAGGGGGACTAGCGGGTCGTACAATGAGCAGTTCTTC. This translates into CASRGTSGSYNEQFF. The V call is TRBV27, the J call TRBJ2-1, with 12 bases lining up with TRBD2. The CDR3 consists of 15 residues. From germline, CDR1 is MNHEY and CDR2 SMNVEV (reference sequence). Losses at the gene ends were 6 bases for V and 4 bases for J; bases not matched to a gene: 4.

V usage is TRBV4-2 and J usage is TRBJ1-3; the D is unclear. The CDR3 has 15 residues. Germline V gene lookup returns CDR1 LGHNA and CDR2 YNFKEQ. V lost 0 bases to trimming and J lost 0 bases, with 6 bases between them. The CDR3 loop reads CASSQDLNSGNTIYF. The CDR3 DNA reads TGTGCCAGCAGCCAAGATTTGAACTCTGGAAACACCATATATTTT.

The genes are TRBV4-3 and TRBJ1-4; TRBD1 agrees at 9 bases. Trimming removed 4 bases from V and 5 bases from J; junction bases left unmatched: 5. Germline loops: CDR1 LGHNA, CDR2 YSLEER. The CDR3 totals 15 residues. The CDR3 bases are TGCGCCAGCAGCCCCGGACAGGGGTACAATGAAAAACTGTTTTTT. It is translated as CASSPGQGYNEKLFF.

V gene TRBV5-4 combines with J gene TRBJ2-7; D tentatively fits TRBD1 or TRBD2 (6 bases each). The CDR3 contains 15 residues. CDR1 and CDR2 (germline): SGHNT, YYREEE (reference sequence). Trimming took 0 bases from V and 3 from J, leaving 13 bases between them. The CDR3: CASSLEGGAGYEQYF. DNA of the CDR3: TGTGCCAGCAGCTTGGAGGGGGGAGCAGGCTACGAGCAGTACTTC. The full variable domain, its missing parts supplied by reference TRBV5-4 and TRBJ2-7, is ETGVTQSPTHLIKTRGQQVTLRCSSQSGHNTVSWYQQALGQGPQFIFQYYREEENGRGNFPPRFSGLQFPNYSSELNVNALELDDSALYLCASSLEGGAGYEQYFGPGTRLTVT.

For this clone: This could be a read error, since a much larger clone is one nucleotide away. The chain is built from TRBV4-2 and TRBJ2-7; TRBD1 or TRBD2 may be the D gene (5 bases each). Germline V gives CDR1 LGHNA, CDR2 YNFKEQ. The CDR3 has 14 residues. The germline V and J ends were trimmed by 0 bases and 6 bases, with 12 bases remaining between them. In nucleotides, the CDR3 is TGTGCCAGCAGCCAAGAGGAGGTAGGGACCGAGCAGTACTTC. This sequence encodes CASSQEEVGTEQYF.

This clone was detected ten times or more. The DNA of the CDR3 is TGTGCCAGCAGCTTAGAAATTAGCGGGAGAGATGAGCAGTTCTTC. Translated: CASSLEISGRDEQFF. This chain links TRBV7-9 with TRBJ2-1; TRBD2 aligns across 9 bases. Per the germline V gene, CDR1 is SEHNR and CDR2 is FQNEAQ (reference sequence). CDR3 size: 15 residues. Germline trimming cut 1 base from V and 8 bases from J; bases unmatched to any gene: 6.

This chain connects TRBV15 to TRBJ2-7; D possibly uses TRBD1 or TRBD2 (6 bases each). Looked up from germline, CDR1 is LNHNV and CDR2 is YYDKDF (reference sequence). This CDR3 comprises 15 residues. V was trimmed by 6 bases and J by 3 bases, leaving 18 bases between them. The CDR3 nucleotides read TGTGCCACCAGTCCAGAACAGGGACTTGGCTACGAGCAGTACTTC. This gives the protein CATSPEQGLGYEQYF.

The chain carries TRBV10-3 and TRBJ2-3, with 11 bases identical to TRBD2. The CDR3 runs 15 residues. CDR1 and CDR2 (germline): ENHRY, SYGVKD. V lost 6 bases to trimming and J lost 4 bases; unmatched junction nucleotides: 6. DNA for the CDR3: TGTGCCATCAGAGTAGCGGGAGGGGAGGCAGATACGCAGTATTTT. Translated, it gives CAIRVAGGEADTQYF.

The CDR3 region has the DNA TGCGCCAGCAGCTTGGTTGGGAGCACTGAAGCTTTCTTT. Protein product: CASSLVGSTEAFF. The J gene is TRBJ1-1, the V gene TRBV5-1; no clear D. The CDR3 spans 13 residues. Trimming removed 0 bases from V and 4 bases from J, with 7 bases in between. CDR1 and CDR2 from the germline V gene are SGHRS and YFSETQ.